This T cell receptor beta chain was recorded in a study of T cells in Graves' hyperthyroidism and ophthalmopathy. The overall study: Peripheral blood specimens were obtained at initial diagnosis, prior to any treatment.

More than 9.5 ml fresh peripheral blood yielded the PBMCs. The study's findings and limits: Most thyroid clonotypes with frequency above 0.001 were detected in blood.

The sample holds many counts of this clonotype. The antigen is not known. RNA transcripts were the template for amplifying TCR beta CDR3 regions. In the first-round RT-PCR of the TCR CDR3, the HTBI primer set was used. TCRdb processed the multiplex PCR reads anew with MiXCR; each CDR3 protein has one entry. Altogether more than 350,000 distinct CDR3 sequences are present, around 13% being singletons, with the ten largest covering around 20%. This TCR was sampled from a woman aged 25 to 39 with Graves' ophthalmopathy. The source material was blood.

In nucleotides, the CDR3 is TGTGCCACCCGGACAGGACGCTATGGCTACACCTTC. Translating it yields CATRTGRYGYTF. The chain couples TRBV2 to TRBJ1-2; TRBD1 agrees at 7 bases. Trimming took 10 bases from V and 4 from J; bases not matched to a gene: 6. Looked up from germline, CDR1 is SNHLY and CDR2 is FYNNEI. CDR3 length: 12 residues.